These 30 T cell receptor beta chains came from one sample sequenced in a study of blood T cell repertoires in COVID-19. TCRdb's copy holds only in-frame clones and misses some; the assay was immunoSEQ multiplex PCR. This table holds around 400,000 clones, approximately 91% found once. Sequencing used PBMCs or T cells enriched from blood (not recorded which). The receptors were gathered from a woman younger than 30 who had been exposed to COVID-19.

The V and J genes are TRBV19 and TRBJ2-3; TRBD1 might be the D (6 bases). V shed 0 bases and J shed 1 base, with 11 bases lying between them. Germline values: CDR1 LNHDA, CDR2 SQIVND (reference sequence). CDR3 length: 16 amino acids. The CDR3 sequence is CASSIELGGRTDTQYF. Here the CDR3 DNA reads TGTGCCAGTAGTATAGAGCTTGGGGGCCGCACAGATACGCAGTATTTT.

The gene calls are TRBV6-2 or TRBV6-3 and TRBJ1-5; TRBD1 matches 9 bases. V shed 2 bases and J 4 bases; nucleotides not matched to a gene: 6. The CDR3 runs 16 residues. The V gene's germline CDR1 is MNHEY and CDR2 SVGEGT. Written as DNA, the CDR3 is TGTGCCAGCAGTTACGGGCACAGGGGGCGGAATCAGCCCCAGCATTTT. Protein product: CASSYGHRGRNQPQHF.

This chain joins TRBV12-3 or TRBV12-4 and TRBJ1-2; possible D gene TRBD1, 5 bases. This CDR3 is 12 amino acids long. Trimming pared 5 bases from V and 4 bases from J, leaving 8 bases between. This CDR3 reads CASSRQIYGYTF. The CDR3 DNA reads TGTGCCAGCAGTCGACAGATCTATGGCTACACCTTC.

The CDR3 DNA sequence: TGTGCCTGGAGATCACAGGGGGCTGCCAACTATGGCTACACCTTC. It is translated as CAWRSQGAANYGYTF. The chain employs TRBV30 and TRBJ1-2, with 9 positions matching TRBD1. The germline CDR1 and CDR2 sequences are GTSNPN and SVGIG (reference sequence). There are 15 residues in the CDR3. Trimming took 3 bases from V and 2 from J; bases not matched to a gene: 7.

V gene TRBV4-3 combines with J gene TRBJ2-5, with 8 nucleotides matching TRBD1. The J segment lost 2 bases and the V segment lost 0 bases, leaving 5 bases of the junction unmatched. CDR1 is LGHNA, CDR2 YSLEER, per germline. There are 16 residues in the CDR3. The CDR3 is CASSQDPGTGQETQYF. The CDR3 DNA is TGCGCCAGCAGCCAAGATCCCGGGACAGGTCAAGAGACCCAGTACTTC.

The chain is built from TRBV5-1 and TRBJ1-1; D unresolved. Per germline, CDR1 SGHRS and CDR2 YFSETQ. Trimming removed 2 bases at V and 1 base at J, with 6 bases between. The CDR3 contains 13 residues. The CDR3 loop reads CASSFAENTEAFF. In DNA, the CDR3 is TGCGCCAGCAGCTTCGCAGAGAACACTGAAGCTTTCTTT.

This rearrangement joins TRBV18 to TRBJ2-1; TRBD2 aligns across 12 bases. This CDR3 is 15 amino acids long. Per the germline V gene, CDR1 is KGHSH and CDR2 is LQKENI. V lost 3 bases, J lost 7 bases, and 4 bases stayed unmatched. DNA of the CDR3: TGTGCCAGCTCACCGCTGACTAGCGGGAGTAATGAGCAGTTCTTC. The encoded protein is CASSPLTSGSNEQFF.

There are a few counts of this clone. As DNA, the CDR3 is TGTGCCAGCAGCCCACAGGGGAAATCTTACGAGCAGTACTTC. Its translation: CASSPQGKSYEQYF. This chain uses TRBV11-2 with TRBJ2-7; TRBD1 matches 7 bases. CDR1 is SGHAT, CDR2 FQNNGV, per germline. The CDR3 is 14 residues long. The J segment lost 4 bases and the V segment lost 5 bases, leaving 8 bases of the junction unmatched. Together with reference TRBV11-2 and TRBJ2-7, the CDR3 gives the full variable domain: EAGVAQSPRYKIIEKRQSVAFWCNPISGHATLYWYQQILGQGPKLLIQFQNNGVVDDSQLPKDRFSAERLKGVDSTLKIQPAKLEDSAVYLCASSPQGKSYEQYFGPGTRLTVT.

V is TRBV6-2 or TRBV6-3 and J is TRBJ1-2; possibly TRBD1 for D (6 bases). Germline V gives CDR1 MNHEY, CDR2 SVGEGT. Trimming removed 2 bases at V and 6 bases at J, with 16 bases between. The CDR3 is 15 amino acids. This CDR3 is CASSYGEQGWHGYTF. The CDR3 DNA is TGTGCCAGCAGTTACGGGGAACAGGGTTGGCATGGCTACACCTTC.

The chain carries TRBV27 and TRBJ2-7, with D perhaps TRBD1 (6 bases). The CDR3 has 16 residues. Germline CDR1 is MNHEY and CDR2 is SMNVEV (reference sequence). Between the trimmed V and J ends, which lost 5 bases and 2 bases, there was a span of 19 bases. CDR3 nucleotides: TGTGCCAGCAGTGCATACGGGACATTCGTCACCTACGAGCAGTACTTC. Its protein product is CASSAYGTFVTYEQYF.

The J gene is TRBJ2-7, the V gene TRBV4-1; perhaps TRBD2 as D (5 bases). The ends were cut back, 4 bases at V and 2 bases at J, with 12 bases in the middle. Per germline, CDR1 MGHRA and CDR2 YSYEKL. The CDR3 covers 14 residues. The chain's CDR3 is CASSLSPGTYEQYF. CDR3 DNA sequence: TGCGCCAGCAGCCTTTCCCCGGGAACCTACGAGCAGTACTTC.

This clone was counted only a few times. The chain combines TRBV3-1 (or the pseudogene TRBV3-2) with TRBJ2-1; 9 bases fit TRBD2. The CDR3 covers 17 residues. V lost 3 bases, J lost 5 bases, and 11 bases stayed unmatched. Germline-derived CDR1 and CDR2 are LGHDT and YNNKEL (reference sequence). The CDR3 sequence is CASSQESGTSIHNEQFF. CDR3 nucleotide sequence: TGTGCCAGCAGCCAGGAATCCGGGACTAGCATCCACAATGAGCAGTTCTTC.

The chain links TRBV7-2 to TRBJ2-1; 7 positions agree with TRBD2. Germline assignment: CDR1 SGHTA and CDR2 FQGNSA. Trimming at V came to 1 base and at J to 5 bases, leaving 5 bases not matched to a gene. This CDR3 spans 15 amino acids. The DNA for the CDR3 is TGTGCCAGCAGCTTAGTTGCGCTAGCGGACAATGAGCAGTTCTTC. This gives the protein CASSLVALADNEQFF. The full variable domain, with the rest looked up from reference TRBV7-2 and TRBJ2-1, is GAGVSQSPSNKVTEKGKDVELRCDPISGHTALYWYRQSLGQGLEFLIYFQGNSAPDKSGLPSDRFSAERTGGSVSTLTIQRTQQEDSAVYLCASSLVALADNEQFFGPGTRLTVL.

This clone appeared once. The gene calls are TRBV28 and TRBJ2-1; 9 positions match TRBD1. With 7 bases clipped from V and 5 bases from J, the junction kept 9 bases outside the gene matches. The CDR3 length is 15 residues. Looked up from germline, CDR1 is MDHEN and CDR2 is SYDVKM. The CDR3 here is CASTKRGTGNNEQFF. DNA for the CDR3: TGTGCCAGCACCAAACGCGGGACAGGGAACAATGAGCAGTTCTTC.

J is TRBJ2-7 and V is TRBV7-2; D is unclear. Trimming shortened V by 5 bases and J by 6 bases, and 8 bases separated the two germline ends. This CDR3 region has 11 residues. Germline V gene data show CDR1 as SGHTA and CDR2 as FQGNSA. The CDR3 loop reads CASSPSLEQYF. The CDR3 coding sequence is TGTGCCAGCAGCCCTTCCCTCGAGCAGTACTTC.

V gene TRBV5-4 combines with J gene TRBJ2-3, with 9 bases that match TRBD2. With 5 bases clipped from V and 4 bases from J, the junction kept 14 bases outside the gene matches. This CDR3 has 17 residues. In germline, CDR1 is SGHNT, CDR2 YYREEE (reference sequence). The CDR3 loop is CASRPGTSSDEADTQYF. The DNA for the CDR3 is TGTGCCAGCAGGCCCGGGACTAGCTCCGATGAGGCAGATACGCAGTATTTT.

The J gene is TRBJ1-4, the V gene TRBV27, with TRBD1 as a possible D gene (6 bases). The CDR3 is 15 residues long. Germline V CDR1 and CDR2: MNHEY, SMNVEV (reference sequence). V was pared by 3 bases and J by 4 bases, with 12 bases between. CDR3 loop: CASSFTGSGNEKLFF. For the CDR3, the DNA is TGTGCCAGCAGTTTCACAGGGTCCGGTAATGAAAAACTGTTTTTT. Using reference TRBV27 and TRBJ1-4 for the parts outside the CDR3, the full variable domain is EAQVTQNPRYLITVTGKKLTVTCSQNMNHEYMSWYRQDPGLGLRQIYYSMNVEVTDKGDVPEGYKVSRKEKRNFPLILESPSPNQTSLYFCASSFTGSGNEKLFFGSGTQLSVL.

J is TRBJ1-5 and V is TRBV2; 7 bases are shared with TRBD1. The CDR3 sequence is 15 residues long. Germline CDR1 reads SNHLY; CDR2 reads FYNNEI. Unmatched junction bases numbered 1, after V lost 2 bases and J lost 0 bases. CDR3 DNA: TGTGCCAGCAGTGAATGGGACAGTAGCAATCAGCCCCAGCATTTT. Amino acid sequence: CASSEWDSSNQPQHF.

The V gene is TRBV5-1, the J gene TRBJ2-6; D not certain. Per germline, CDR1 SGHRS and CDR2 YFSETQ. V was cut by 2 bases and J by 2 bases, with 8 bases left in between. CDR3 length: 15 residues. The CDR3 DNA reads TGCGCCAGCAGCTTAGCTGTAGCTGGGGCCAACGTCCTGACTTTC. Its translation: CASSLAVAGANVLTF.

The genes are TRBV18 and TRBJ2-7; the match to TRBD2 covers 7 bases. Germline assignment: CDR1 KGHSH and CDR2 LQKENI. Losses at the gene ends were 0 bases for V and 1 base for J; bases not matched to a gene: 3. The CDR3 totals 15 residues. The CDR3 loop reads CASSPPGGRSYEQYF. CDR3 sequence (DNA): TGTGCCAGCTCACCACCCGGCGGGAGATCCTACGAGCAGTACTTC. Variable domain in full (rest from reference TRBV18 and TRBJ2-7): NAGVMQNPRHLVRRRGQEARLRCSPMKGHSHVYWYRQLPEEGLKFMVYLQKENIIDESGMPKERFSAEFPKEGPSILRIQQVVRGDSAAYFCASSPPGGRSYEQYFGPGTRLTVT.

DNA for the CDR3: TGTGCCAGCAGCCAACACCTGGGACTAGCGAGGTACGAGCAGTACTTC. It specifies CASSQHLGLARYEQYF. V gene TRBV11-2 combines with J gene TRBJ2-7; TRBD2 aligns across 10 bases. Germline CDR1 and CDR2: SGHAT and FQNNGV. The CDR3 covers 16 residues. The V segment lost 5 bases and the J segment 4 bases; nucleotides outside the gene matches: 11.

The CDR3 nucleotides read TGTGCCAGTACCCTCGGGCCAGGGATTATGAACACTGAAGCTTTCTTT. Translated: CASTLGPGIMNTEAFF. The gene calls are TRBV19 and TRBJ1-1, with D maybe TRBD1 (5 bases). Germline-derived CDR1 and CDR2 are LNHDA and SQIVND (reference sequence). The CDR3 has 16 amino acids. The germline V and J ends were trimmed by 7 bases and 0 bases, with 18 bases remaining between them.

The chain recombines TRBV21-1 with TRBJ2-7; TRBD2 is the table's D call and was not checked against the DNA. TRBV21-1 is listed as a pseudogene. The CDR3 is made up of 12 amino acids. Here the CDR3 DNA reads TGTGCCAGACTCCCTCAACGGGGCGAGCAGTACTTC. It codes for CARLPQRGEQYF.

This clone was observed a handful of times. The chain links TRBV5-1 to TRBJ2-1; 8 positions match TRBD2. The junction had 8 bases not matched to a gene; V was cut back by 3 bases and J by 3 bases. CDR1 and CDR2 from the germline V gene are SGHRS and YFSETQ. This CDR3 region has 16 residues. The CDR3 spells CASSYLGSGGYNEQFF. The CDR3 DNA reads TGCGCCAGCAGCTACTTGGGGAGCGGGGGCTACAATGAGCAGTTCTTC.

V and J are TRBV13 and TRBJ1-1; D unclear. CDR3 length: 13 residues. Trimming pared 4 bases from V and 1 base from J, leaving 7 bases between. Germline lookup yields CDR1 PRHDT and CDR2 FYEKMQ (reference sequence). CDR3 coding DNA: TGTGCCAGCAGCTCGACAAGGAACACTGAAGCTTTCTTT. Its translation is CASSSTRNTEAFF. The whole variable domain, filled in from reference TRBV13 and TRBJ1-1, reads AAGVIQSPRHLIKEKRETATLKCYPIPRHDTVYWYQQGPGQDPQFLISFYEKMQSDKGSIPDRFSAQQFSDYHSELNMSSLELGDSALYFCASSSTRNTEAFFGQGTRLTVV.

V and J are TRBV9 and TRBJ1-4; D uncertain. The CDR3 is made up of 14 amino acids. Germline assignment: CDR1 SGDLS and CDR2 YYNGEE. V was trimmed by 4 bases and J by 2 bases, leaving 9 bases between them. This chain's CDR3 is CASSLGATNEKLFF. The CDR3 bases are TGTGCCAGCAGCCTCGGTGCGACTAATGAAAAACTGTTTTTT.

This clone has only a few counts. V is TRBV6-1 and J is TRBJ2-1; TRBD2 agrees at 15 bases. The CDR3 consists of 17 residues. The V gene end was trimmed by 4 bases and the J gene end by 5 bases; junction bases not matched to a gene: 6. Germline lookup yields CDR1 MNHNS and CDR2 SASEGT. The CDR3 region is CASSAGLAGGKNNEQFF. The CDR3 nucleotides read TGTGCCAGCAGTGCTGGACTAGCGGGGGGGAAAAACAATGAGCAGTTCTTC.

This clone was observed a single time. The CDR3 sequence: CASSPGQNWGYTF. As DNA, the CDR3 is TGTGCCAGCAGCCCCGGACAGAACTGGGGCTACACCTTC. J is TRBJ1-2 and V is TRBV6-4, with D perhaps TRBD1 (6 bases). CDR1 and CDR2 from the germline V gene are MRHNA and SNTAGT. Trimming left V 6 bases short and J 8 bases short, with 16 bases between. CDR3 length: 13 amino acids.

The chain links TRBV28 to TRBJ2-7, with TRBD1 matching over 7 bases. The CDR3 is made up of 14 amino acids. V shed 5 bases and J 3 bases; nucleotides not matched to a gene: 7. From germline, CDR1 is MDHEN and CDR2 SYDVKM. The CDR3 sequence: CASSPRDRYYEQYF. Written as DNA, the CDR3 is TGTGCCAGCAGTCCCCGGGACAGATACTACGAGCAGTACTTC.

The rearrangement uses TRBV10-2 and TRBJ2-1; D possibly corresponds to TRBD2 (5 bases). In germline, CDR1 is WSHSY, CDR2 SAAADI. The V and J ends lost 7 bases and 5 bases respectively, with 18 bases between them. CDR3 length: 15 amino acids. The CDR3: CASTPFGVVHNEQFF. Written as DNA, the CDR3 is TGCGCCAGCACCCCCTTCGGGGTTGTACACAATGAGCAGTTCTTC.